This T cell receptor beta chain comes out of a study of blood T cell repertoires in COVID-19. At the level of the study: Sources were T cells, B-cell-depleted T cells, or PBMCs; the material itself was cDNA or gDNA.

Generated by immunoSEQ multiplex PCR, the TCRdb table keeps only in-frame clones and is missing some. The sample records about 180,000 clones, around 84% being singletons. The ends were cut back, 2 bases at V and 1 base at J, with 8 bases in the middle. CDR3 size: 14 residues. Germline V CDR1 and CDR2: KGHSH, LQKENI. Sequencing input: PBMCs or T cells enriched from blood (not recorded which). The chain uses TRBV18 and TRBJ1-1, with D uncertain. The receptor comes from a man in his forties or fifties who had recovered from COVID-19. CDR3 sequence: CASSPELRNTEAFF. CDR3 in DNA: TGTGCCAGCTCACCAGAACTCCGGAACACTGAAGCTTTCTTT.